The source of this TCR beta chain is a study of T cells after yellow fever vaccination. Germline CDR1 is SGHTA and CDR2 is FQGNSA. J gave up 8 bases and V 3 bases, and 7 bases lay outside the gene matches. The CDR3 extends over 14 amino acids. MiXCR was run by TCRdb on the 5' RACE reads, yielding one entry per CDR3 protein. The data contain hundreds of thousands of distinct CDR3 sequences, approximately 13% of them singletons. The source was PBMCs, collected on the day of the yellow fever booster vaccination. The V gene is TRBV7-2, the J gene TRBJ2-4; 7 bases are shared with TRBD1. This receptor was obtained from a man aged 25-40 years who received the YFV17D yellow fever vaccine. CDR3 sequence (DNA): TGTGCCAGCAGCTTCGACAGGGCGGAATACATTCAGTACTTC. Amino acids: CASSFDRAEYIQYF. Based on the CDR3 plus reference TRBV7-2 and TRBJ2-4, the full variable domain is GAGVSQSPSNKVTEKGKDVELRCDPISGHTALYWYRQSLGQGLEFLIYFQGNSAPDKSGLPSDRFSAERTGGSVSTLTIQRTQQEDSAVYLCASSFDRAEYIQYFGAGTRLSVL.